These 10 T cell receptor beta chains originate from one sample sequenced in a study of cytotoxic CD8 clonotypes in ibrutinib-treated CLL. Libraries were prepared by immunoSEQ multiplex PCR; TCRdb keeps only in-frame clonotypes and omits some of them. The sample carries tens of thousands of clones, over 80% recorded once. This specimen was PBMCs, taken after 24 months of ibrutinib treatment. These receptors were obtained from a human donor with chronic lymphocytic leukemia.

This clone was seen only a few times. The chain uses TRBV4-2 and TRBJ2-7; 9 bases are shared with TRBD1. CDR3 length: 18 residues. Losses at the gene ends were 1 base for V and 1 base for J; bases not matched to a gene: 11. CDR1 is LGHNA, CDR2 YNFKEQ, per germline. The chain's CDR3 is CASSQATGGGTRSYEQYF. The CDR3 DNA sequence: TGTGCCAGCAGCCAAGCCACAGGGGGCGGTACAAGATCCTACGAGCAGTACTTC.

This clone is a singleton in its sample. The CDR3 is CASSITGQGAGELFF. In DNA, the CDR3 is TGTGCCAGTAGTATTACGGGACAGGGGGCGGGGGAGCTGTTTTTT. The chain couples TRBV19 to TRBJ2-2; 12 bases are shared with TRBD1. The CDR3 is 15 amino acids. V trimming: 3 bases; J trimming: 8 bases; junction bases outside the gene matches: 4. Germline V gene lookup returns CDR1 LNHDA and CDR2 SQIVND (reference sequence).

This chain uses TRBV7-3 with TRBJ2-7; 13 bases match TRBD2. This CDR3 contains 17 residues. The junction had 8 bases not matched to a gene; V was cut back by 4 bases and J by 2 bases. Germline assignment: CDR1 SGHTA and CDR2 FQGTGA. The CDR3 spells CASSWGITSGRAYEQYF. The CDR3 DNA reads as TGTGCCAGCAGCTGGGGGATAACTAGCGGGAGGGCCTACGAGCAGTACTTC. Based on the CDR3 plus reference TRBV7-3 and TRBJ2-7, the full variable domain is GAGVSQTPSNKVTEKGKYVELRCDPISGHTALYWYRQSLGQGPEFLIYFQGTGAADDSGLPNDRFFAVRPEGSVSTLKIQRTERGDSAVYLCASSWGITSGRAYEQYFGPGTRLTVT.

This chain joins TRBV20-1 and TRBJ2-1; D perhaps matches TRBD1 (5 bases). V shed 4 bases and J shed 6 bases, with 7 bases lying between them. The CDR3 covers 11 residues. Germline V gene sequence: CDR1 DFQATT, CDR2 SNEGSKA (reference sequence). CDR3 amino acids: CSAIQGNEQFF. CDR3 coding DNA: TGCAGTGCTATTCAGGGCAATGAGCAGTTCTTC.

There are a few counts of this clone. V usage is TRBV19 and J usage is TRBJ2-5; no clear D. Germline V gives CDR1 LNHDA, CDR2 SQIVND (reference sequence). The V and J ends lost 5 bases and 3 bases respectively, with 10 bases between them. This CDR3 spans 13 amino acids. CDR3 amino acids: CASSLTKEETQYF. CDR3 sequence (DNA): TGTGCCAGTAGTCTGACAAAGGAAGAGACCCAGTACTTC. Full variable domain (missing parts from reference TRBV19 and TRBJ2-5): DGGITQSPKYLFRKEGQNVTLSCEQNLNHDAMYWYRQDPGQGLRLIYYSQIVNDFQKGDIAEGYSVSREKKESFPLTVTSAQKNPTAFYLCASSLTKEETQYFGPGTRLLVL.

This chain links TRBV5-1 with TRBJ1-4; the D gene is possibly TRBD1 (6 bases). The CDR3 consists of 15 residues. Germline values: CDR1 SGHRS, CDR2 YFSETQ. V was pared by 4 bases and J by 4 bases, with 14 bases between. CDR3: CASSDQQGRNEKLFF. In nucleotides, the CDR3 is TGCGCCAGCAGCGACCAACAGGGACGTAATGAAAAACTGTTTTTT.

V is TRBV5-1 and J is TRBJ2-5; 8 bases are a match to TRBD1. The CDR3 runs 14 residues. V lost 3 bases to trimming and J lost 5 bases; unmatched junction nucleotides: 6. The V gene's germline CDR1 is SGHRS and CDR2 YFSETQ. The CDR3 region is CASSSSGGEETQYF. CDR3 nucleotide sequence: TGCGCCAGCAGCTCATCAGGGGGCGAGGAGACCCAGTACTTC.

The genes are TRBV9 and TRBJ1-1; D is unclear. CDR3 length: 15 residues. Trimming removed 3 bases at V and 4 bases at J, with 16 bases between. The germline gives CDR1 SGDLS, CDR2 YYNGEE. CDR3 residues: CASSGEVGWTTEAFF. The CDR3 nucleotides read TGTGCCAGCAGCGGCGAGGTAGGGTGGACCACTGAAGCTTTCTTT.

This chain links TRBV5-4 with TRBJ2-7; maybe TRBD2 (6 bases). CDR1 is SGHNT and CDR2 is YYREEE in the germline V gene (reference sequence). V shed 5 bases and J shed 0 bases, with 15 bases lying between them. The CDR3 runs to 15 residues. CDR3 DNA sequence: TGTGCCAGCAGTTACCGGGACTTTAGCTCCTACGAGCAGTACTTC. It encodes CASSYRDFSSYEQYF.

The chain couples TRBV7-3 to TRBJ2-1, with D tentatively TRBD1 (5 bases). The CDR3 has 15 residues. V was pared by 0 bases and J by 9 bases, with 15 bases between. The germline V gene encodes CDR1 SGHTA and CDR2 FQGTGA. The CDR3 sequence: CASSLTGQGLSEQFF. The CDR3 DNA follows: TGTGCCAGCAGCTTAACTGGCCAGGGTCTCAGTGAGCAGTTCTTC. Full variable domain (remainder filled in from reference TRBV7-3 and TRBJ2-1): GAGVSQTPSNKVTEKGKYVELRCDPISGHTALYWYRQSLGQGPEFLIYFQGTGAADDSGLPNDRFFAVRPEGSVSTLKIQRTERGDSAVYLCASSLTGQGLSEQFFGPGTRLTVL.